This entry is about one T cell receptor beta chain. Antigen specificity is unknown. The assay was immunoSEQ multiplex PCR, and TCRdb's table has in-frame clones only and misses some. The sample lists fewer than 850,000 clones, roughly 91% occurring once. This sample was taken from a study of shared clonotypes between healthy human individuals. Study-wide results and limits: Rarefaction showed sorted-subset sequencing was incomplete despite large depth.

The CDR3 has 14 residues. Germline V lookup: CDR1 SGHDT, CDR2 YYEEEE. Deletions cut 0 bases from V and 6 bases from J, with 11 bases between. The origin of this receptor is a young man in good health. Some clones in this sample may be carry-over from other donors' samples. The sequenced sample consisted of memory CD8+ T cells from PBMCs. Sample subset: CD45RO+ cells pooled with CCR7-negative TemRA cells. The V and J genes are TRBV5-6 and TRBJ2-3; D is uncertain. In DNA form, the CDR3 reads TGTGCCAGCAGCTTGGGTACTGTCGGCGATACGCAGTATTTT. Its protein is CASSLGTVGDTQYF. The full variable domain, completed using reference TRBV5-6 and TRBJ2-3, is DAGVTQSPTHLIKTRGQQVTLRCSPKSGHDTVSWYQQALGQGPQFIFQYYEEEERQRGNFPDRFSGHQFPNYSSELNVNALLLGDSALYLCASSLGTVGDTQYFGPGTRLTVL.